This is a list of T cell receptor beta chains from one sample in a study of blood T cell repertoires in COVID-19. Data came from immunoSEQ multiplex PCR; TCRdb stores just in-frame clones and leaves some out. The sample has more than 300,000 clones, more than 70% seen once. Sequencing was carried out using peripheral blood. All receptors derive from an older woman with COVID-19, enrolled during active disease. The CDR3 runs from the conserved cysteine through the conserved F or W. A D gene is named only where the DNA matches it firmly. Expanded clones are given a class, and other clones once, few, many or no size at all.

>NA|NA|TRBJ2-1|TRBV6-5
TGTGCCAGCATTTCGCGGGGTATATACAATGAGCAGTTCTTC
CASISRGIYNEQFF
>NA|NA|TRBJ2-3|TRBV5-4
TGTGCCAGCAGCCCCACAGGGGGGGTCACTAGCACAGATACGCAGTATTTT
CASSPTGGVTSTDTQYF
>NA|once|TRBJ2-7|TRBV5-1
TGCGCCAGCTCAGGGGGCGGGGGCCAGTACTTC
CASSGGGGQYF
>TRBD1|once|TRBJ1-2|TRBV7-2
TGTGCCAGCAGCTCCAGGGGGCGCAACTATGGCTACACCTTC
CASSSRGRNYGYTF
>TRBD1|NA|TRBJ1-1|TRBV6-5
TGTGCCAGCAGTAACTCCGGGACAGGGTTAGCTGAAGCTTTCTTT
CASSNSGTGLAEAFF
>NA|NA|TRBJ1-1|TRBV29-1
TGCAGCGTCGCAGGGGCTCTGAACACTGAAGCTTTCTTT
CSVAGALNTEAFF
>NA|NA|TRBJ2-7|TRBV30
TGTGCCTGGAGTCCCTCAGGGATGTACGAGCAGTACTTC
CAWSPSGMYEQYF
>TRBD2|NA|TRBJ2-3|TRBV24-1
TGTGCCACCAGTGACGGTAGCGGGGGGGCCTTCCATACGCAGTATTTT
CATSDGSGGAFHTQYF
>NA|NA|TRBJ1-1|TRBV6-6
TGTGCCAGCAGCCAAGCAGGCATGAACACTGAAGCTTTCTTT
CASSQAGMNTEAFF
>NA|NA|TRBJ2-3|TRBV24-1
TGTGCCACCAGCCCCCAAGGGGTGGACGCAGATACGCAGTATTTT
CATSPQGVDADTQYF
>TRBD2|once|TRBJ2-1|TRBV7-3
TGTGCCAGCAGCTTCGTAGGCGGGGGGCCCGACGGGGAGCAGTTCTTC
CASSFVGGGPDGEQFF
>NA|once|TRBJ2-5|TRBV24-1
TGTGCCACCAGTGATTGGGCCGAGACCCAGTACTTC
CATSDWAETQYF
>TRBD2|NA|TRBJ2-1|TRBV9
TGTGCCAGCAGCGTAGGGGCTAGCGGGGGGTCGGACAATGAGCAGTTCTTC
CASSVGASGGSDNEQFF
>TRBD2|NA|TRBJ2-3|TRBV27
TGTGCCAGCAGCCTGATGGCTAGCGGGGGAGATACGCAGTATTTT
CASSLMASGGDTQYF
>TRBD2|NA|TRBJ2-2|TRBV27
TGTGCCAGCAGTTTATCGGGGGGAGGGACCGGGGAGCTGTTTTTT
CASSLSGGGTGELFF
>TRBD1|NA|TRBJ2-7|TRBV23-1
TGCGCCAGCAGTCAGAGCAGGGGGCCCCCCTACGAGCAGTACTTC
CASSQSRGPPYEQYF
>TRBD2|NA|TRBJ2-7|TRBV4-3
TGCGCCAGCAGCCCTGGGACTAGCGGAACCTACGAGCAGTACTTC
CASSPGTSGTYEQYF
>NA|NA|TRBJ1-5|TRBV5-8
TGTGCCAGCAGCTTGGGAGAGGATCAGCCCCAGCATTTT
CASSLGEDQPQHF
>TRBD2|NA|TRBJ2-1|TRBV6-6
TGTGCCAGCAGTCGCCAAGCGGGGGGCTACAATGAGCAGTTCTTC
CASSRQAGGYNEQFF
>TRBD2|NA|TRBJ2-7|TRBV4-2
TGTGCCAGCAGCCAAGAAGGACTAGCGGGGGCCGAGCAGTACTTC
CASSQEGLAGAEQYF
>NA|NA|TRBJ2-3|TRBV21-1
TGTGCCAGCAGCAAATATGCAGGGAAGGGAACAGATACGCAGTATTTT
CASSKYAGKGTDTQYF
>NA|many|TRBJ2-7|TRBV2
TGTGCCAGCAGTGGGCCCTACGGGGAGCAGTACTTC
CASSGPYGEQYF
>NA|NA|TRBJ1-1|TRBV6-1
TGTGCCAGCAGTGAGATATGGGGGGGAATATTT
CASSEIWGGIF
>NA|NA|TRBJ1-3|TRBV5-1
TGCGCCAGCAGCTCTTTTCAACAGGGTAGTTCTGGAAACACCATATATTTT
CASSSFQQGSSGNTIYF
>TRBD1|few|TRBJ2-2|TRBV2
TGTGCCAGCAGTGATGACAGGGCGAACACCGGGGAGCTGTTTTTT
CASSDDRANTGELFF
>NA|NA|TRBJ1-6|TRBV2
TGTGCCGCCTGGGGCGGCAGCCTGGTTGGACCCCTCCACTTT
CAAWGGSLVGPLHF
>NA|NA|TRBJ1-5|TRBV24-1
TGTGCCCCGACAGATAGCAATCAGCCCCAGCATTTT
CAPTDSNQPQHF
>TRBD1|once|TRBJ1-2|TRBV6-5
TGTGCCAGCAGAGGACAGGGTTCCTATCGGGGCTACACCTTC
CASRGQGSYRGYTF
>NA|NA|TRBJ1-5|TRBV7-7
TGTGCCAGCAGCGAAACCGCAAGCCAGCCCCAGCATTTT
CASSETASQPQHF
>TRBD1|NA|TRBJ1-3|TRBV18
TGTGCCAGCTCACCTCCCCGGACAGGCTCTGGAAACACCATATATTTT
CASSPPRTGSGNTIYF
>TRBD1|NA|TRBJ2-2|TRBV9
TGTGCCACTATCGGACAGGGTATCACCGGGGAGCTGTTTTTT
CATIGQGITGELFF
>NA|NA|TRBJ1-1|TRBV3-1/TRBV3-2
TGTGCCAGCAGCCAAGAGGCAAACAGGATAGGAACTGAAGCTTTCTTT
CASSQEANRIGTEAFF
>NA|NA|TRBJ1-3|TRBV4-1
TGCGCCAGCAGCCAAGGACAGGCATACACCATATATTTT
CASSQGQAYTIYF
>TRBD1|NA|TRBJ1-1|TRBV10-3
TGTGCCATCAGTGATGACAGGGGTAGCACTGAAGCTTTCTTT
CAISDDRGSTEAFF
>NA|NA|TRBJ1-3|TRBV18
TGTGCCAGCTCACCAGACAGGAGCTCTGGAAACACCATATATTTT
CASSPDRSSGNTIYF
>TRBD2|NA|TRBJ2-3|TRBV19
TGTGCCAGTAGTATAGCGGGGGGGCCCCGGGCAGATACGCAGTATTTT
CASSIAGGPRADTQYF
>TRBD1|NA|TRBJ2-1|TRBV6-4
TGTGCCAGTTCCGGGACAGGGGGCCCCAATGAGCAGTTCTTC
CASSGTGGPNEQFF
>NA|NA|TRBJ2-1|TRBV2
TGTGCCAGCGGGGACGGGGGTAGCTCCTACAATGAGCAGTTCTTC
CASGDGGSSYNEQFF
>NA|NA|TRBJ1-5|TRBV7-2
TGTGCCAGCAGCTGGGGAGATGCTAACAATCAGCCCCAGCATTTT
CASSWGDANNQPQHF
>NA|NA|TRBJ2-5|TRBV5-4
TGTGCCAGCAGCTTAGATTTGTTTACTGAGACCCAGTACTTC
CASSLDLFTETQYF
>TRBD2|NA|TRBJ2-3|TRBV4-3
TGCGCCAGCAGCCAAGGAGATTGGGTGGCGGGGGGGAAGGATACGCAGTATTTT
CASSQGDWVAGGKDTQYF
>TRBD2|NA|TRBJ2-7|TRBV5-1
TGCGCCAGCAGCCCGGGGGGGGTGGACCTCTACGAGCAGTACTTC
CASSPGGVDLYEQYF
>NA|NA|TRBJ2-7|TRBV7-5
TGTGCCAGAAGCCTAGACAGGGTAGGTGGGGGGCAGTACTTC
CARSLDRVGGGQYF
>TRBD1|NA|TRBJ2-5|TRBV2
TGTGCCAGCATCGTAGACAGGGGGCGAGAGACCCAGTACTTC
CASIVDRGRETQYF
>NA|NA|TRBJ1-1|TRBV2
TGTGCCAGCAGCGTAGACCCCCAGGTGGCTGAAGCTTTCTTT
CASSVDPQVAEAFF
>NA|NA|TRBJ1-6|TRBV3-1/TRBV3-2
TGTGCCAGCAGCCAAGTCACAACAGCTTATAATTCACCCCTCCACTTT
CASSQVTTAYNSPLHF
>NA|few|TRBJ2-5|TRBV5-1
TGCGCCAGCAGCTTGGATACAGAAATAGAAGAGACCCAGTACTTC
CASSLDTEIEETQYF
>NA|NA|TRBJ2-7|TRBV28
TGTGCCAGCTTACAGGATCCCCGTGAGCAGTACTTC
CASLQDPREQYF
>TRBD2|NA|TRBJ2-3|TRBV9
TGTGCCAGCAGCGTAGCGGCGGGGGGTACAGATACGCAGTATTTT
CASSVAAGGTDTQYF
>NA|NA|TRBJ2-3|TRBV11-2
TGTGCCAGCAGCTTAGTTTTCACTAGCACAGATACGCAGTATTTT
CASSLVFTSTDTQYF
>TRBD2|few|TRBJ2-7|TRBV15
TGTGCCACCACCGGACTAGCGGGGGGCCACTACGAGCAGTACTTC
CATTGLAGGHYEQYF
>NA|NA|TRBJ2-6|TRBV15
TGTGCCACCAGCAGAGATAGTGCAGGGCCTGTGAGTGGGGCCAACGTCCTGACTTTC
CATSRDSAGPVSGANVLTF
>NA|NA|TRBJ1-1|TRBV11-2
TGTGCCAGCAGCCGTGTGCAGGAAACTGAAGCTTTCTTT
CASSRVQETEAFF
>NA|NA|TRBJ2-7|TRBV5-1
TGCGCCAGCGCCCTCTCAGGGACCTACGAGCAGTACTTC
CASALSGTYEQYF
>TRBD1|NA|TRBJ1-2|TRBV30
TGTGCCTGGAGTGCCGGGTGGGGACAGGGGAACTATGGCTACACCTTC
CAWSAGWGQGNYGYTF